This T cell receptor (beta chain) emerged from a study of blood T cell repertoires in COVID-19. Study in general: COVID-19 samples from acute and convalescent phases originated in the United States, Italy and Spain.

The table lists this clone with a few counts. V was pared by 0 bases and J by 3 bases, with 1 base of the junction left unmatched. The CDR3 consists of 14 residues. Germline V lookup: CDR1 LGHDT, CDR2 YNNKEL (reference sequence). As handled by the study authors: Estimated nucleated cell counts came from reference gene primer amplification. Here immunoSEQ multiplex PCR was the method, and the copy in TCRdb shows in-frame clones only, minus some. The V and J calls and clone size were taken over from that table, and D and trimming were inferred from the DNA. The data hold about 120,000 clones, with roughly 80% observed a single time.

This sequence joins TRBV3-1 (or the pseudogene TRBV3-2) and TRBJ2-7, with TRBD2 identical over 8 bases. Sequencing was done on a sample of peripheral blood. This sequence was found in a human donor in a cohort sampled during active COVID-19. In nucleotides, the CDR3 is TGTGCCAGCAGCCAAGACGGGGGGGTCTACGAGCAGTACTTC. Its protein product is CASSQDGGVYEQYF.